This TCR beta chain was captured by sequencing in a study of T cell responses to AZD1222 COVID-19 vaccine (TCRdb year 2021). Describing the broader study: TCR sequencing covered some 250 trial participants: 200 to 220 given two doses of AZD1222 and 26 given two doses of MenACWY control vaccine. Enrollment into the trials was organized by age into subgroups of 18-55, 56-69 and 70-plus years, and those subgroups contained roughly 150, 30 and 60 TCR-sequenced participants, respectively. Study-wide findings and limitations: Because no samples from the day 14 peak response were available, repertoires could be characterized only after the peak T cell response. In the small 56-69-year group, the increase in depth fell short of significance, most likely because of low power. Vaccine-associated CD4 TCRs spanned the whole spike protein, with dominant responses in regions 160-218 and 743-854. Reportedly, almost half of the unique spike-specific TCRs recognized epitopes lying outside the regions that are mutated in the B.1.351 and B.1.1.7 variants. Participants were mostly white British and included more females than males, and it was suggested by the authors that clonal diversity may have been underestimated. After two AZD1222 doses, both the breadth and the depth of spike-specific TCRs were significantly higher than at day 0 and than in MenACWY recipients. Conclusions about previously exposed vaccinees are limited because only six or seven AZD1222 recipients were SARS-CoV-2 seropositive at baseline.

The CDR3 covers 16 residues, taking in both the cysteine and the phenylalanine. Just the 48-base CDR3 DNA is kept, in frame starting at base 1. In the germline V gene, CDR1 corresponds to SGHDN and CDR2 to FVKESK. The germline ends are 17 bases apart after V is trimmed by 1 base and J by 7 bases. In regard to this clone: This clone's antigen is unknown. Qualities for individual bases were not recorded, and no much larger clone is one base off.

According to the study, the label for this sample's time point signals: about 28 days (+/-7) after the second vaccine dose. The treatment or condition label, read with the paper, signifies: meningococcal conjugate vaccine given as trial control. The vaccinee samples were drawn from two UK trials, COV001 and COV002, one of which was a single-blind randomized controlled phase 2/3 trial testing AZD1222 (ChAdOx1 nCoV-19) in healthy adults. For TCRbeta chain sequencing, PBMC samples from trial participants were taken at day 0 and at day 28 after the second dose. The CDR3 regions of human TCRbeta chains were analyzed by immunosequencing. Processing in the source paper ran as follows. TCRs in the repertoires were matched against a reference library of SARS-CoV-2-specific TCRs that had been generated with the MIRA antigen-specificity platform. Breadth was defined as the fraction of unique TCRs that were SARS-CoV-2-associated. Depth was defined as the fraction of total T cells that were SARS-CoV-2-associated. Using the MIRA data, every spike-specific TCR was mapped to the spike region that the TCR reacted to and assigned to either a CD4 or a CD8 class. Log10-transformed breadth and depth values were compared by one-way ANOVA with Sidak's multiple comparisons tests. TCRdb holds this immuneACCESS table with in-frame rearrangements only. Some clones are missing; in checked studies, unresolved V genes explain under half, and the rest has no known cause. V and J calls and clone size are copied from that table; D and trimming were computed from the DNA. The table for this sample lists about 64,000 clones; around nine tenths of them were counted only once. In total, the top ten clones hold 6.3% of the sample.

Here the chain combines TRBV14 and TRBJ1-5; no D gene call is confident. This TCR was recovered from an adult who received the MenACWY meningococcal vaccine as a control. Source: peripheral blood, taken 28 days after the second dose of the MenACWY control vaccine. Here is the DNA: TGTGCCAGCAGCCAAGCGGGCTACTCAACCGCCCAGCCCCAGCATTTT. Its translation is CASSQAGYSTAQPQHF.